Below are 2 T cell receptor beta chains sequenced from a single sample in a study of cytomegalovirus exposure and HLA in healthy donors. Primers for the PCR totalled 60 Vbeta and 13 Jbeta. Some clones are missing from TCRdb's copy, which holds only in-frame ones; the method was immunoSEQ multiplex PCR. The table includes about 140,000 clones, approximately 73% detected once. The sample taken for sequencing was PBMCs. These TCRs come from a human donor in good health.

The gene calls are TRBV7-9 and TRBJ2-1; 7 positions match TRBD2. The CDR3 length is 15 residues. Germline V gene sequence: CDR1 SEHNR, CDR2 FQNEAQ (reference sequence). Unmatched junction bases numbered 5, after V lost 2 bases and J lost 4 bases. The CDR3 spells CASSLLLASYNEQFF. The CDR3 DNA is TGTGCCAGCAGCTTACTACTAGCGTCGTACAATGAGCAGTTCTTC.

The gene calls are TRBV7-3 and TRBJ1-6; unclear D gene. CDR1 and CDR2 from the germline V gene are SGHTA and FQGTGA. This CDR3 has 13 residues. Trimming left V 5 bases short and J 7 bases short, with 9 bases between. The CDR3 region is CASSRVRNSPLHF. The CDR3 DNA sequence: TGTGCCAGCAGCCGGGTGAGGAATTCACCCCTCCACTTT.